The source of this T cell receptor (beta chain) is a study of radiation and T cells in renal cell carcinoma. The study, taken as a whole, reports: Without pretreatment biopsies, baseline tumor clonotype presence was undetermined.

Time point specified: blood 4 weeks post-SBRT, at nephrectomy. As for treatment: 15 Gy SBRT to primary tumor, nephrectomy 4 weeks later. Nephrectomy followed 15 Gy stereotactic body radiation by 4 weeks. This clone was found once. What it binds is unknown. TCRdb keeps only in-frame clones here, not all; method: immunoSEQ multiplex PCR. The sample contains some 80,000 clones, approximately 87% of which appear only once. The germline gives CDR1 MDHEN, CDR2 SYDVKM. The CDR3 has 12 amino acids. V was shortened by 10 bases and J by 5 bases, with 15 bases between the two germline ends. This receptor was obtained from a woman aged 55-70 years with renal cell carcinoma. The V gene is TRBV28, the J gene TRBJ2-7; D gene ambiguous. Sequencing used blood, obtained from a patient whose treatment included radiotherapy and nephrectomy. The CDR3 here is CAIQRSAHEQYF. Written as DNA, the CDR3 is TGTGCCATCCAGCGTTCGGCCCACGAGCAGTACTTC.